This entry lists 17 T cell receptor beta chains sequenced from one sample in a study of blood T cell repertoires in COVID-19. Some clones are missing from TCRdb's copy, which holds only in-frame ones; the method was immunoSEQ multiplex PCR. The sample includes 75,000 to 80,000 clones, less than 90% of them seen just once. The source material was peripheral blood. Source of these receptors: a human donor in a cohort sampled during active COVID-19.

DNA of the CDR3: TGCGCCAGCAGCCACTCAGGGATGGGCACAGATACGCAGTATTTT. It translates to CASSHSGMGTDTQYF. The rearrangement uses TRBV4-1 and TRBJ2-3; TRBD1 might be the D (5 bases). V was trimmed by 3 bases and J by 1 base, leaving 11 bases between them. Germline V CDR1 and CDR2: MGHRA, YSYEKL. CDR3 length: 15 residues.

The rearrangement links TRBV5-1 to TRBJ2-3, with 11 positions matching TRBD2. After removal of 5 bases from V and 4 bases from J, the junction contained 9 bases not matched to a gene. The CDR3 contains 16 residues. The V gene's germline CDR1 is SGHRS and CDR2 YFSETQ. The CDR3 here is CASRYPSGGSADTQYF. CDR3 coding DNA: TGCGCCAGCAGGTATCCTAGCGGGGGGTCCGCAGATACGCAGTATTTT.

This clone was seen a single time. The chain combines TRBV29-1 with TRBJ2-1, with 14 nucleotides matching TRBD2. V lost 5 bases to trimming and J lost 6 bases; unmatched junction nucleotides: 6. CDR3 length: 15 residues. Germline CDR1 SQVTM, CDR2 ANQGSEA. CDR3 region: CSVPLGTSGSNEQFF. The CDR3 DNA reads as TGCAGCGTTCCCTTGGGGACTAGCGGGAGCAATGAGCAGTTCTTC.

CDR3 residues: CASSEFGGAGDTQYF. The CDR3 region has the DNA TGTGCCAGCAGTGAATTCGGGGGGGCCGGAGATACGCAGTATTTT. The gene calls are TRBV6-1 and TRBJ2-3; TRBD2 matches 8 bases. CDR1 is MNHNS, CDR2 SASEGT, per germline. V was clipped by 2 bases and J by 5 bases; unmatched bases: 6. The CDR3 length is 15 residues.

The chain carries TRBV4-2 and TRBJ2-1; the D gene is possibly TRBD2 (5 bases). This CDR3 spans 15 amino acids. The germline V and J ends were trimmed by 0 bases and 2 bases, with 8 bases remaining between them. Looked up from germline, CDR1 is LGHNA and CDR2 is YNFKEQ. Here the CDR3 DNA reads TGTGCCAGCAGCCAAGATCCGGGGACCTACAATGAGCAGTTCTTC. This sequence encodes CASSQDPGTYNEQFF.

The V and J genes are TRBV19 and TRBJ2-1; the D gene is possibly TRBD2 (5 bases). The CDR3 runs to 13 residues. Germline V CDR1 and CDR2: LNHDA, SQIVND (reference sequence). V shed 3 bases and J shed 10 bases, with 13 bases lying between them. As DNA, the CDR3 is TGTGCCAGTAGTATTGCACGGAGGCAGGAGCAGTTCTTC. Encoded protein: CASSIARRQEQFF.

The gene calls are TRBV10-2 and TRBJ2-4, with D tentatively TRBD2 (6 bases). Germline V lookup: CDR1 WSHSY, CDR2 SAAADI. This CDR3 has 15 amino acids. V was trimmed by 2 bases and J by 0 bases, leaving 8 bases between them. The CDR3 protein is CASSEGGLAKNIQYF. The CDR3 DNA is TGCGCCAGCAGTGAGGGGGGGTTAGCCAAAAACATTCAGTACTTC.

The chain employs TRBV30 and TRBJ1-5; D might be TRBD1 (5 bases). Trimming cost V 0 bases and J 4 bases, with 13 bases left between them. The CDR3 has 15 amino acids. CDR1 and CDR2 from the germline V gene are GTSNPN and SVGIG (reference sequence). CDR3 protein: CAWSVRGGGNQPQHF. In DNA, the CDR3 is TGTGCCTGGAGTGTACGCGGGGGAGGGAATCAGCCCCAGCATTTT. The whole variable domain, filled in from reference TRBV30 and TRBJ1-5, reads SQTIHQWPATLVQPVGSPLSLECTVEGTSNPNLYWYRQAAGRGLQLLFYSVGIGQISSEVPQNLSASRPQDRQFILSSKKLLLSDSGFYLCAWSVRGGGNQPQHFGDGTRLSIL.

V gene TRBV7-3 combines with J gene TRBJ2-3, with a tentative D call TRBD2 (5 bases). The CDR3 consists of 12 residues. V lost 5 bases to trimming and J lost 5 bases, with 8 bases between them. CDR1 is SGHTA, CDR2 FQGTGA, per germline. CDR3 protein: CASSLTRDTQYF. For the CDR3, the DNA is TGTGCCAGCAGCCTTACTAGAGATACGCAGTATTTT.

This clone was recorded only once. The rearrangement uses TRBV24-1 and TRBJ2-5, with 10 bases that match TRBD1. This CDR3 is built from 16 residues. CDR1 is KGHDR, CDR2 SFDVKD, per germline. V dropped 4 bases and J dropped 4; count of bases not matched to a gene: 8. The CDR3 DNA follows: TGTGCCACCAGTGACCCACTGACAGGGGGCCCAGAGACCCAGTACTTC. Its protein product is CATSDPLTGGPETQYF.

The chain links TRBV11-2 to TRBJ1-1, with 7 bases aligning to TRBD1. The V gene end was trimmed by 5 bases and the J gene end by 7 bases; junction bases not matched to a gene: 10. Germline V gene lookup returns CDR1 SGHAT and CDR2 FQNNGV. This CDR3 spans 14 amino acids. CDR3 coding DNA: TGTGCCAGCAGCATACAGGGGTTTTTGGGTGAAGCTTTCTTT. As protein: CASSIQGFLGEAFF.

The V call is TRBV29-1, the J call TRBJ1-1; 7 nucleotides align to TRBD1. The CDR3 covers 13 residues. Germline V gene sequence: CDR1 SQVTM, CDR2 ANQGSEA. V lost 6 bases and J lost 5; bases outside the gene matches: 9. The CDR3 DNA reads TGCAGCGTACGGACAGGAGGGCTGACTGAAGCTTTCTTT. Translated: CSVRTGGLTEAFF.

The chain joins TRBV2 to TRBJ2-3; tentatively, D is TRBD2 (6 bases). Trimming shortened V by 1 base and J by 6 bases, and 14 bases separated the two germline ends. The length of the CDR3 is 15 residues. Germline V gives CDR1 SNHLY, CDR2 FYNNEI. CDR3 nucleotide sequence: TGTGCCAGCAGTGAAGGGGTGCGGGAAAGTGATACGCAGTATTTT. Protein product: CASSEGVRESDTQYF.

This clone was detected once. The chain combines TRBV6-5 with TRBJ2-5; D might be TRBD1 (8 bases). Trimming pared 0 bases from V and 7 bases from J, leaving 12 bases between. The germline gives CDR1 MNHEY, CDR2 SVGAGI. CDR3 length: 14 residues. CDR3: CASSYSTGEGTQYF. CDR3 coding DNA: TGTGCCAGCAGTTACTCGACAGGGGAGGGGACCCAGTACTTC.

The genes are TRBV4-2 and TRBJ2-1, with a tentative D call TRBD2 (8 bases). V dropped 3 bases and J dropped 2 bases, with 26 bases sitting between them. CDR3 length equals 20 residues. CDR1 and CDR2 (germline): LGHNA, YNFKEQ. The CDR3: CASSHYAGGSSGSPYNEQFF. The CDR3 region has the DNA TGTGCCAGCAGCCACTACGCAGGGGGTAGCAGCGGGAGTCCCTACAATGAGCAGTTCTTC.

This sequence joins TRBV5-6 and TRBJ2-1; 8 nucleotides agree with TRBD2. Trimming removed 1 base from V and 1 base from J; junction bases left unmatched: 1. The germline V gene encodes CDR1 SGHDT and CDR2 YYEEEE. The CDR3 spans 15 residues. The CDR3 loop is CASSLRLASYNEQFF. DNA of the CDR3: TGTGCCAGCAGCTTGCGACTAGCGTCCTACAATGAGCAGTTCTTC.

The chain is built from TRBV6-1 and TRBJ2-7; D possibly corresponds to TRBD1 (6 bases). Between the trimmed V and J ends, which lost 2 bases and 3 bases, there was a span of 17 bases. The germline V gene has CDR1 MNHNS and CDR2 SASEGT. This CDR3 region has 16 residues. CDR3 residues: CASSERPPTGNYEQYF. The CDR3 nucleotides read TGTGCCAGCAGTGAAAGGCCCCCGACAGGAAACTACGAGCAGTACTTC.